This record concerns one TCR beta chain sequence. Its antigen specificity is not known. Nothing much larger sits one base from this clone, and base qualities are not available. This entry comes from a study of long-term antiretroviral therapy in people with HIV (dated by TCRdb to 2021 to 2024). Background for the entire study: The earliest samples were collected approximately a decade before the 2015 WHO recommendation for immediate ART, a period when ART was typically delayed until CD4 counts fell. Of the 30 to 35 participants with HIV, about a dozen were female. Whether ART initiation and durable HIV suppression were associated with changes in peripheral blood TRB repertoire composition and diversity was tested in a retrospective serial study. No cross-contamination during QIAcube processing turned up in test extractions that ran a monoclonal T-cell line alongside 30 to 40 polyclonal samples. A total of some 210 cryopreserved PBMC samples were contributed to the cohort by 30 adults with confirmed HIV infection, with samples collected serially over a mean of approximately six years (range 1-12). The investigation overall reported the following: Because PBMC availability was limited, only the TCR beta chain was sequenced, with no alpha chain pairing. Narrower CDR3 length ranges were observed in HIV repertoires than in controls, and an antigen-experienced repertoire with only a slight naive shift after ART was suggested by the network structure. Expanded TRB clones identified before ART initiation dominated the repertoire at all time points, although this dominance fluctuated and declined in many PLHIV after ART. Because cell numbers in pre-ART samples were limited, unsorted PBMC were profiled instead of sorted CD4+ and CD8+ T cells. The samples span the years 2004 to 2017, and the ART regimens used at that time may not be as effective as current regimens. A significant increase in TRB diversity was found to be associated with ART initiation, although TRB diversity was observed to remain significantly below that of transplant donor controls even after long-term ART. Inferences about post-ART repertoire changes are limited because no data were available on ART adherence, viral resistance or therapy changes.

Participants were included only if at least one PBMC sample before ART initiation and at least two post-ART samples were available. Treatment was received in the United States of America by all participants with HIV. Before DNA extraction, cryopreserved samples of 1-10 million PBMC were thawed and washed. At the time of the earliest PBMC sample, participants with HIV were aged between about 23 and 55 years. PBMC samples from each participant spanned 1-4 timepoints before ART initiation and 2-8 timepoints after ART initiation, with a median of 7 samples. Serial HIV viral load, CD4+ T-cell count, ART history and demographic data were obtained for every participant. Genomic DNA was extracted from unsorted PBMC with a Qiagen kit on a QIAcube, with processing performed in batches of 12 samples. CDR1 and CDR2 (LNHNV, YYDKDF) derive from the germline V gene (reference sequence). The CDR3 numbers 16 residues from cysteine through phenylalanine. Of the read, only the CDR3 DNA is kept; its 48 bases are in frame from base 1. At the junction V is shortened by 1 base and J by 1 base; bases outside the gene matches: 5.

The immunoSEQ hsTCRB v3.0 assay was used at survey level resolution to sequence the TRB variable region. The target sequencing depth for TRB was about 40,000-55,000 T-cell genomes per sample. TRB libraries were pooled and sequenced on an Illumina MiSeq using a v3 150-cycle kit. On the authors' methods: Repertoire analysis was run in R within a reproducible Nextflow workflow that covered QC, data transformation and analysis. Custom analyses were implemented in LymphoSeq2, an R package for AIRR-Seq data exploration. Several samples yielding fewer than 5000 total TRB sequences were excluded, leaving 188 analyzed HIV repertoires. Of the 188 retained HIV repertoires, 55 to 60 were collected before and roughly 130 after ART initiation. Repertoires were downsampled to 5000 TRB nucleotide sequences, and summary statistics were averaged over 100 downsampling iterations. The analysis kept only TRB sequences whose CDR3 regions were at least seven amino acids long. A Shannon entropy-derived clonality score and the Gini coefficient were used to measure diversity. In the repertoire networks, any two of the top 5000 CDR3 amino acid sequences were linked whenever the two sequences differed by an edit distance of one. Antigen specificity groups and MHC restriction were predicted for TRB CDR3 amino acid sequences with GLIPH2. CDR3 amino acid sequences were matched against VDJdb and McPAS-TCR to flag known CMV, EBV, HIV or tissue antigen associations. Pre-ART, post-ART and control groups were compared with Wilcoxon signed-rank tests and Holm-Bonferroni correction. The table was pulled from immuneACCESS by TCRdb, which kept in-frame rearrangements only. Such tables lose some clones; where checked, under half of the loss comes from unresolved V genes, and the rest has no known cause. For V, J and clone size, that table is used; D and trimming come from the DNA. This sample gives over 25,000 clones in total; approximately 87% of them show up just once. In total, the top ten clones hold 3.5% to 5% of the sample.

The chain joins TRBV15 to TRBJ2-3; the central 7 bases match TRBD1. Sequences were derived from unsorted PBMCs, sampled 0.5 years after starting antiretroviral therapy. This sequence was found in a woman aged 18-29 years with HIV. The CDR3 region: CATSRGPGTGTDTQYF. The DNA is TGTGCCACCAGCAGAGGTCCCGGGACAGGCACAGATACGCAGTATTTT.